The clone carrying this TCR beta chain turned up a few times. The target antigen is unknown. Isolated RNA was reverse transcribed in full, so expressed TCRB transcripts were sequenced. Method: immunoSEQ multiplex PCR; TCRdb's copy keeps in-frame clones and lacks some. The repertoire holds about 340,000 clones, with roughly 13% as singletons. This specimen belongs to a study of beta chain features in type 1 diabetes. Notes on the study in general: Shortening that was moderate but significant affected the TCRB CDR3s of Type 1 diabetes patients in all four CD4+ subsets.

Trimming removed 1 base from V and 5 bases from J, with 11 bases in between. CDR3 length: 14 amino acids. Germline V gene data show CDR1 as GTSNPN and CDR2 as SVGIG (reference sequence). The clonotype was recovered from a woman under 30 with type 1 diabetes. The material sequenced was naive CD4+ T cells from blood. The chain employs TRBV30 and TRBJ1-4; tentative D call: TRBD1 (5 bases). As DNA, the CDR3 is TGTGCCTGGAGTGGGGACTTCGGAAATGAAAAACTGTTTTTT. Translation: CAWSGDFGNEKLFF.